This TCR beta chain comes out of a study of regulatory T cells in long-lasting Graves disease. This clonotype was observed at least ten times. Antigen specificity is unknown. V was trimmed by 6 bases and J by 2 bases, leaving 12 bases between them. CDR1 is DFQATT, CDR2 SNEGSKA, per germline (reference sequence). CDR3 length equals 13 residues. Notes on the study in general: Lower TCR diversity was seen in persistent Graves' patients than in newly diagnosed ones. Relative to new patients (roughly 980), persistent patients exhibited greater sharing of public clonotypes (approximately 3,000). Among samples with persistent disease, TRBV28, TRBJ1-2 and TRBJ2-5 were favored.

HTBI primers from iRepertoire and Arm-PCR of CDR3 regions yielded the TCR beta libraries. TCRdb called the multiplex PCR reads again in MiXCR, with one record for every CDR3 protein. The table shows 350,000 to 550,000 distinct CDR3 sequences, with roughly 17% occurring only once. The time point here: newly diagnosed GD, antithyroid drugs for less than 3 months. PBMC-extracted RNA yielded the TCR library. These same records also appear under a second study, on T cells in Graves' hyperthyroidism and ophthalmopathy. From that report: In the first-round RT-PCR of the TCR CDR3, the HTBI primer set was used.

The chain recombines TRBV20-1 with TRBJ2-3; D not certain. This specimen was peripheral blood mononuclear cells (PBMCs), taken at new diagnosis, from a patient treated with antithyroid drugs. The source is a woman in her late teens or twenties with Graves disease. CDR3 loop: CSAPGGSTDTQYF. In nucleotides, the CDR3 is TGCAGTGCCCCGGGTGGGTCCACAGATACGCAGTATTTT.